The subject of this entry is one T cell receptor beta chain. This sample was included in a study of regulatory dendritic cells for organ transplantation. Generated by immunoSEQ multiplex PCR, the TCRdb table keeps only in-frame clones and is missing some. The sample yields some 5,700 clones, around 60% seen once. Trimming at V came to 5 bases and at J to 4 bases, leaving 4 bases not matched to a gene. There are 14 residues in the CDR3. Germline values: CDR1 SEHNR, CDR2 FQNEAQ (reference sequence). This chain joins TRBV7-9 and TRBJ2-1; 8 bases map to TRBD2. The sample consisted of memory CD8+ T cells from blood. The subset was: CD45RO+ memory T cells. This TCR was sampled from a human donor in good health. This CDR3 is CASSPAGGYNEQFF. For the CDR3, the DNA is TGTGCCAGCAGCCCCGCGGGGGGATACAATGAGCAGTTCTTC.